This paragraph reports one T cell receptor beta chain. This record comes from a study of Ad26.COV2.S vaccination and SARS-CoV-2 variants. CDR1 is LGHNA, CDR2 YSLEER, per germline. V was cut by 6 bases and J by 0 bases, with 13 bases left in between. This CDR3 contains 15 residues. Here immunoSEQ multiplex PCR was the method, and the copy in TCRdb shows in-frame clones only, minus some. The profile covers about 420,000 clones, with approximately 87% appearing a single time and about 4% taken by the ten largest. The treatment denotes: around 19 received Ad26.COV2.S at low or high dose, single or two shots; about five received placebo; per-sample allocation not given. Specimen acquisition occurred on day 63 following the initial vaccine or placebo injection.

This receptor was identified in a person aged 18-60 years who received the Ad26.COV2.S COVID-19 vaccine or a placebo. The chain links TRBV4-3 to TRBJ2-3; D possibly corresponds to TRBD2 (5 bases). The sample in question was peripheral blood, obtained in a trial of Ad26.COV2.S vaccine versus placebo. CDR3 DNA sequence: TGCGCCAGCAGACCCGCTAGCAGTAGCACAGATACGCAGTATTTT. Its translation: CASRPASSSTDTQYF.